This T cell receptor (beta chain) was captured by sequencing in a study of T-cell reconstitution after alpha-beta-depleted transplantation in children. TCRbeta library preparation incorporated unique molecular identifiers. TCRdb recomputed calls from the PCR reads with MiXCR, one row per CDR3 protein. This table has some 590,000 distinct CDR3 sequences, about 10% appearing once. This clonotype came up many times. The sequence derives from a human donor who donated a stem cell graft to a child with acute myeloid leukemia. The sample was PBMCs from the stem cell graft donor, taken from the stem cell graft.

In nucleotides, the CDR3 is TGTGCCAGCAGCCACAGGGGACAGGGAAAGCCTTATGGCTACACCTTC. It translates to CASSHRGQGKPYGYTF. This rearrangement joins TRBV14 to TRBJ1-2; 9 nucleotides line up with TRBD1. This CDR3 spans 16 amino acids. Germline-derived CDR1 and CDR2 are SGHDN and FVKESK. Unmatched junction bases numbered 10, after V lost 3 bases and J lost 5 bases.